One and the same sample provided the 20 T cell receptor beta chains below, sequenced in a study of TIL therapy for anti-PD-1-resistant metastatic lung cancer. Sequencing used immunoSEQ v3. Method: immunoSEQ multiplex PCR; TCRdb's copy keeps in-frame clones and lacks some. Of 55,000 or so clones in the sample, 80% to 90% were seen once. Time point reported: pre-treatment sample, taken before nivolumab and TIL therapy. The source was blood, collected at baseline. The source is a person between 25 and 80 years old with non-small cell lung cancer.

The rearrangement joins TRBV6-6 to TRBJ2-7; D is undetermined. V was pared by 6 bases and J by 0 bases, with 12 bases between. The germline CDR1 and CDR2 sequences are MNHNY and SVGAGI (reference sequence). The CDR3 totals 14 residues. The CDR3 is CASSTQPTSYEQYF. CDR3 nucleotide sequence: TGTGCCAGCAGCACGCAACCCACCTCCTACGAGCAGTACTTC.

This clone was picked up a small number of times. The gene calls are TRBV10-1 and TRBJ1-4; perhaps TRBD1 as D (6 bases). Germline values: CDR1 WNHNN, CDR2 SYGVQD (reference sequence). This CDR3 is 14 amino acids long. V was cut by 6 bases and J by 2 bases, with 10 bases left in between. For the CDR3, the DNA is TGCGCCAGCAGCGGGGGCGAGACTAATGAAAAACTGTTTTTT. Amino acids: CASSGGETNEKLFF.

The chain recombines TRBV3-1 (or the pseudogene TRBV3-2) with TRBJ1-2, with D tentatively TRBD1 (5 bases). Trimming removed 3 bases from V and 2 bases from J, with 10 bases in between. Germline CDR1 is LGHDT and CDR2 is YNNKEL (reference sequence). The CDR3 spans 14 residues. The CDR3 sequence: CASSQRGWNYGYTF. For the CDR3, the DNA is TGTGCCAGCAGCCAGAGGGGTTGGAACTATGGCTACACCTTC.

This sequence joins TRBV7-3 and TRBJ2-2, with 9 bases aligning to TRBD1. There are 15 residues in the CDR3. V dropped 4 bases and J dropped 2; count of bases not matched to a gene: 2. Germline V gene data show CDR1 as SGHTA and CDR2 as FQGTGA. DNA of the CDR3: TGTGCCAGCAGCTGGGGACAGGGAAACACCGGGGAGCTGTTTTTT. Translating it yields CASSWGQGNTGELFF.

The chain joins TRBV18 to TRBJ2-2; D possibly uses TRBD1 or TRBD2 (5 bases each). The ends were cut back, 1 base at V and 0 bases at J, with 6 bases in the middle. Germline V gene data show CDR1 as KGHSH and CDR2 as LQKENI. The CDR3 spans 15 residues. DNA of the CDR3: TGTGCCAGCTCACCACGAGGGGCGAACACCGGGGAGCTGTTTTTT. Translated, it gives CASSPRGANTGELFF.

For the CDR3, the DNA is TGTGCCACCAGTGACCCGGGACAGGGGATATCCGGGGAGCTGTTTTTT. It translates to CATSDPGQGISGELFF. V and J are TRBV24-1 and TRBJ2-2; 10 bases agree with TRBD1. The V gene's germline CDR1 is KGHDR and CDR2 SFDVKD. J was trimmed by 6 bases and V by 4 bases; bases with no gene match: 7. This CDR3 spans 16 amino acids.

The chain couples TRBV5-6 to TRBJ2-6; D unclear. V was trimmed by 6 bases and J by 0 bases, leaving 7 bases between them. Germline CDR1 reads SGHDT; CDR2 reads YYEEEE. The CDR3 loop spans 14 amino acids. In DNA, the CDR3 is TGTGCCAGCAAGGTCCGCTCTGGGGCCAACGTCCTGACTTTC. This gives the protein CASKVRSGANVLTF. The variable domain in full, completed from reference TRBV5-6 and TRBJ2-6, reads DAGVTQSPTHLIKTRGQQVTLRCSPKSGHDTVSWYQQALGQGPQFIFQYYEEEERQRGNFPDRFSGHQFPNYSSELNVNALLLGDSALYLCASKVRSGANVLTFGAGSRLTVL.

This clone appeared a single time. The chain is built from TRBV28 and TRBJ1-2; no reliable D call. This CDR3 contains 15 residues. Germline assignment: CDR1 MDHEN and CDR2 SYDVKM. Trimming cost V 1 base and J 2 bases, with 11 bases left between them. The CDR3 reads CASSLYGSGNYGYTF. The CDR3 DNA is TGTGCCAGCAGTTTATATGGCTCGGGGAACTATGGCTACACCTTC.

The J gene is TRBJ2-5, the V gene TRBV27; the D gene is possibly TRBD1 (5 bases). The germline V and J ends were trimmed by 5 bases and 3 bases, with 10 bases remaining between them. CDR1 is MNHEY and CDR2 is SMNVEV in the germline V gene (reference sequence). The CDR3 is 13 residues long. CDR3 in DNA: TGTGCCAGCAGTCCGACAGTCAAAGAGACCCAGTACTTC. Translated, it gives CASSPTVKETQYF.

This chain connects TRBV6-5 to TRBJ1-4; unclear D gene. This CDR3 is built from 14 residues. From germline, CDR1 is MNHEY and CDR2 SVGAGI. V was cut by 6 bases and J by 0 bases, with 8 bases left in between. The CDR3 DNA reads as TGTGCCAGCAGAGAGGTTGCAACTAATGAAAAACTGTTTTTT. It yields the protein CASREVATNEKLFF.

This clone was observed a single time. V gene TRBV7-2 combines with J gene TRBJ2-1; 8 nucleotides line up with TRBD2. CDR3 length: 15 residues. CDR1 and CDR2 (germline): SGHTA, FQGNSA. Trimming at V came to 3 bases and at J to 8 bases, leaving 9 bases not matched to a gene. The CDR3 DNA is TGTGCCAGCAGCTTCCGTTTCGGGAGGGTAGATGAGCAGTTCTTC. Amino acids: CASSFRFGRVDEQFF.

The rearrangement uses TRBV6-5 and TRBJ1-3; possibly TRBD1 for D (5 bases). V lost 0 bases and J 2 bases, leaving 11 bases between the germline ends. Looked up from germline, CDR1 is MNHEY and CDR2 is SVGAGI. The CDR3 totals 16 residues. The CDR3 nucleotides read TGTGCCAGCAGTTACTCTCAGGGAAGGGCTGGAAACACCATATATTTT. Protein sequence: CASSYSQGRAGNTIYF.

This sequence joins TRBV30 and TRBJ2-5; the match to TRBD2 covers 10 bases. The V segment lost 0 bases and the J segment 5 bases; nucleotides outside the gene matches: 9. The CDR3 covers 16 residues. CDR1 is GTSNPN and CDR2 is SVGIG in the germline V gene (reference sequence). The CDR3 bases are TGTGCCTGGAGTGTTGGGAGCGGGGGGGCTAGTGAGACCCAGTACTTC. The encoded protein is CAWSVGSGGASETQYF. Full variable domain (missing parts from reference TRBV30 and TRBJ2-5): SQTIHQWPATLVQPVGSPLSLECTVEGTSNPNLYWYRQAAGRGLQLLFYSVGIGQISSEVPQNLSASRPQDRQFILSSKKLLLSDSGFYLCAWSVGSGGASETQYFGPGTRLLVL.

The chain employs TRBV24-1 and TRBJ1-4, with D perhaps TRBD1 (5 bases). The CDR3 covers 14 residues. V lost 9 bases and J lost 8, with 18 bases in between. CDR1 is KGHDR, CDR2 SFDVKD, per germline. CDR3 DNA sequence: TGTGCCACCGCCGACAGAGGAGAAAAAGAAAAACTGTTTTTT. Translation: CATADRGEKEKLFF.

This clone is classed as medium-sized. CDR3 loop: CATSRRGGDNEQFF. The CDR3 DNA reads as TGTGCCACCAGTCGGCGGGGAGGCGACAATGAGCAGTTCTTC. This rearrangement joins TRBV24-1 to TRBJ2-1, with TRBD2 as a possible D gene (6 bases). Germline V lookup: CDR1 KGHDR, CDR2 SFDVKD. Trimming pared 6 bases from V and 5 bases from J, leaving 13 bases between. This CDR3 is 14 amino acids long.

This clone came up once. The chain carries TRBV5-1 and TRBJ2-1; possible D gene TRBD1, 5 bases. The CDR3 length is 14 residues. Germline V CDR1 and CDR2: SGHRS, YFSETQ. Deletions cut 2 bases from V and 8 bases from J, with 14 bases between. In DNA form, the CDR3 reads TGCGCCAGCAGCTTAGGGCAGGGTATGGATGAGCAGTTCTTC. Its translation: CASSLGQGMDEQFF.

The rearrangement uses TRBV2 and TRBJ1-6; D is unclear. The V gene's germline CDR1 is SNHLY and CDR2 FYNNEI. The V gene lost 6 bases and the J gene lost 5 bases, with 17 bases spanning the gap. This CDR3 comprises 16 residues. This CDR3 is CASSASRGRDNSPLHF. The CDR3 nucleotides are TGTGCCAGCAGCGCCTCCCGGGGAAGGGATAATTCACCCCTCCACTTT.

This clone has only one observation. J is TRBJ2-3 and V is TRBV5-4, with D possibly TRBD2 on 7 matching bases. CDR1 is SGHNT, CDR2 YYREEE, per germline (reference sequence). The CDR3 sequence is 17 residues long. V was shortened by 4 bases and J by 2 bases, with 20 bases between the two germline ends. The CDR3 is CASSGGPGGGPTDTQYF. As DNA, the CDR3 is TGTGCCAGCAGCGGGGGGCCTGGCGGGGGACCCACAGATACGCAGTATTTT.

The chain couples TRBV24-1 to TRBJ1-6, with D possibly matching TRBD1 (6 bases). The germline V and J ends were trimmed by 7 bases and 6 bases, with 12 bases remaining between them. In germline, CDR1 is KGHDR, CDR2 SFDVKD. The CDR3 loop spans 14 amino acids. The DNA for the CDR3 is TGTGCCACCAGAAACGGACAGTTTAATTCACCCCTCCACTTT. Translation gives CATRNGQFNSPLHF.

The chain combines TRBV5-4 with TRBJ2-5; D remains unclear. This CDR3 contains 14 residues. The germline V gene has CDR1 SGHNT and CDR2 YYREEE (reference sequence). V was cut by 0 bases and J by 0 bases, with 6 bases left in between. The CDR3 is CASSLGRYQETQYF. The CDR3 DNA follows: TGTGCCAGCAGCTTGGGGCGCTACCAAGAGACCCAGTACTTC.